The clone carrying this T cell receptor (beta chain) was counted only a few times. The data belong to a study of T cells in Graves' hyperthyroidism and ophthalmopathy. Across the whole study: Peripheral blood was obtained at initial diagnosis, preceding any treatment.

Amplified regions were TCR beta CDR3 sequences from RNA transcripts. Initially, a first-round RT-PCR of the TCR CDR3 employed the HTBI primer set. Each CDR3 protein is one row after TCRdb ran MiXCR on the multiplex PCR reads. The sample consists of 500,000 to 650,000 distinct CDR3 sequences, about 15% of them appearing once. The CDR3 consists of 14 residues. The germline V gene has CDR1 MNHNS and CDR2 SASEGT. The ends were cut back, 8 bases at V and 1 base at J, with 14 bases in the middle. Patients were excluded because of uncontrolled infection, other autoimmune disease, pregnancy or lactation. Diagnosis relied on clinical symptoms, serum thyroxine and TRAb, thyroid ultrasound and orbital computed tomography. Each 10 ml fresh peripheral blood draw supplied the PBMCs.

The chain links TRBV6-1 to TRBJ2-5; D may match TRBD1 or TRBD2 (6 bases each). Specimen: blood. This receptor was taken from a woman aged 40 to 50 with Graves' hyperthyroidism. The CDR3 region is CASFGGLPQETQYF. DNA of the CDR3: TGTGCCAGCTTTGGGGGGCTACCCCAAGAGACCCAGTACTTC.